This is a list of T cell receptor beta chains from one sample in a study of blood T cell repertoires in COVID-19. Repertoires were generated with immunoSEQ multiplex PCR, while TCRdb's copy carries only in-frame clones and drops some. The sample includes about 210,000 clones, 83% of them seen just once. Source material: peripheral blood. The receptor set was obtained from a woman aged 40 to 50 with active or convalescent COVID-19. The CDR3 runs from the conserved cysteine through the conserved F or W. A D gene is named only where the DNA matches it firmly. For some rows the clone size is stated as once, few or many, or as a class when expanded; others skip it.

TGTGCCAGCAGCTTAATGAGAGACTACGAGCAGTACTTC CASSLMRDYEQYF NA TRBJ2-7 TRBV7-3 NA 13
TGTGCCAGCAGTGAAAATGGCAGGCGCCCAGATACGCAGTATTTT CASSENGRRPDTQYF NA TRBJ2-3 TRBV6-1 NA 15
TGTGCCAGCAGTGAACGGGCCAGGGGGCGAGGTATCACTGAAGCTTTCTTT CASSERARGRGITEAFF NA TRBJ1-1 TRBV2 TRBD1 17
TGTGCCAGCAGCTCTCGCGGGCCAAGCTCCTACAATGAGCAGTTCTTC CASSSRGPSSYNEQFF NA TRBJ2-1 TRBV7-2 NA 16
TGTGCCAGCAGCTTAGCGGAGGGACGCAGAAACCATCAGCCCCAGCATTTT CASSLAEGRRNHQPQHF NA TRBJ1-5 TRBV7-6 NA 17
TGCGCCAGCAGTGAGTATATGGGCCAGGGCGATGGCTACACCTTC CASSEYMGQGDGYTF NA TRBJ1-2 TRBV10-2 NA 15
TGTGCCAGCAGTTGGGGGGGGGTGGTCACTGAAGCTTTCTTT CASSWGGVVTEAFF NA TRBJ1-1 TRBV27 NA 14
TGTGCTAGTGGTTTCGCCCCCGGACAGGTCGGAAAAGCTTTCTTT CASGFAPGQVGKAFF NA TRBJ1-1 TRBV12-5 TRBD1 15
TGTGCCAGCAGCTCGAGACGACTAGCGGGAGTGGGGGAGCAGTACTTC CASSSRRLAGVGEQYF NA TRBJ2-7 TRBV7-9 TRBD2 16
TGTGCTAGTGGTTTGGTGAATGCACGGTTTGTGAACACTGAAGCTTTCTTT CASGLVNARFVNTEAFF NA TRBJ1-1 TRBV12-5 NA 17
TGTGCCAGCACCACTGGCAGGGGTCAGACTGAAGCTTTCTTT CASTTGRGQTEAFF NA TRBJ1-1 TRBV9 NA 14
TGTGCCAGCAGCGAGACAGGGGCGTCTAATGAAAAACTGTTTTTT CASSETGASNEKLFF few TRBJ1-4 TRBV9 TRBD1 15
TGTGCCAGTAGTATAGATCCAGTCTCTGGAAACACCATATATTTT CASSIDPVSGNTIYF NA TRBJ1-3 TRBV19 NA 15
TGTGCCAGCAGCGTCGCCCCGGTCAGCACAGATACGCAGTATTTT CASSVAPVSTDTQYF NA TRBJ2-3 TRBV9 NA 15
TGTGCCTGGAACAGGGGGTTAGATCAGCCCCAGCATTTT CAWNRGLDQPQHF once TRBJ1-5 TRBV30 TRBD1 13
TGTGCCACCAGCAGAGGTCAGGGGGTACGCTACAATGAGCAGTTCTTC CATSRGQGVRYNEQFF NA TRBJ2-1 TRBV15 TRBD1 16
TGTGCCAGCAGTTACTCGCGGAACACTGAAGCTTTCTTT CASSYSRNTEAFF NA TRBJ1-1 TRBV6-5 NA 13
TGTGCCAGTAGTGTCCCGGGACAGCATCAAAATTACTATGGCTACACCTTC CASSVPGQHQNYYGYTF NA TRBJ1-2 TRBV19 TRBD1 17
TGTGCCAGCAGCCAAGCCAACACAGATACGCAGTATTTT CASSQANTDTQYF NA TRBJ2-3 TRBV3-1/TRBV3-2 NA 13
TGTGCCAGCACCCATAGGGAGGGGCAGTTCTTC CASTHREGQFF NA TRBJ2-1 TRBV6-9 TRBD2 11
TGTGCCTGGACCCGGGACAGCGTAATCAATGAGCAGTTCTTC CAWTRDSVINEQFF NA TRBJ2-1 TRBV30 TRBD1 14
TGTGCCAGCACCGAAGGGGGCCACCTATTGAGCTTT CASTEGGHLLSF NA TRBJ2-3 TRBV2 TRBD1 12
TGTGCCAGCAGTTTAAACGGGGCAGGGGCAAGGGAGCAGTTCTTC CASSLNGAGAREQFF NA TRBJ2-1 TRBV28 NA 15
TGTGCCAGCAGACCTGACACAAGTAACTATGGCTACACCTTC CASRPDTSNYGYTF NA TRBJ1-2 TRBV7-9 NA 14
TGTGCCTGGAACGGGGGGCTATCCGGGGAGCTGTTTTTT CAWNGGLSGELFF NA TRBJ2-2 TRBV30 NA 13
TGTGCCTGGGTACAGGGGGGAGTCACCGGGGAGCTGTTTTTT CAWVQGGVTGELFF NA TRBJ2-2 TRBV30 TRBD1 14
TGTGCCAGCAGCCACCTATGGACAGGGCAGAACACCGGGGAGCTGTTTTTT CASSHLWTGQNTGELFF NA TRBJ2-2 TRBV3-1/TRBV3-2 TRBD1 17
TGTGCCTGGGGACAGGGGGCGGGGGAGACCCAGTACTTC CAWGQGAGETQYF NA TRBJ2-5 TRBV30 TRBD1 13
TGCAGCGTTGAACAGACAAGAAACTATGGCTACACCTTC CSVEQTRNYGYTF NA TRBJ1-2 TRBV29-1 NA 13
TGTGCCAGCAGCTCGGGACAGGGGACATATGGCTACACCTTC CASSSGQGTYGYTF once TRBJ1-2 TRBV11-2 TRBD1 14
TGTGCCAGCAGCCTTGACAGGGTATCCTACGAGCAGTACTTC CASSLDRVSYEQYF NA TRBJ2-7 TRBV6-6 TRBD1 14
TGTGCCAGCAGCTTAGAGGACAGTCCAAATTCACCCCTCCACTTT CASSLEDSPNSPLHF NA TRBJ1-6 TRBV11-2 NA 15
TGTGCCAGCAGCTTAGGTTACGGGACAGGGGGTCGGGAGACCCAGTACTTC CASSLGYGTGGRETQYF NA TRBJ2-5 TRBV7-9 TRBD1 17
TGTGCCAGCAGCTTAGGGCGGGGGGGCGGCACAGATACGCAGTATTTT CASSLGRGGGTDTQYF NA TRBJ2-3 TRBV11-2 TRBD2 16
TGTGCCAGCAGTTTAGAGAGGGGGGGCTACACCTTC CASSLERGGYTF NA TRBJ1-2 TRBV12-3/TRBV12-4 NA 12
TGTGCCATCAGTCTACTAGCGGGAGGTACAGATACGCAGTATTTT CAISLLAGGTDTQYF few TRBJ2-3 TRBV10-3 TRBD2 15
TGTGCCAGTAGTATATTAGCGGGAGGCCCAGGCAATGAGCAGTTCTTC CASSILAGGPGNEQFF few TRBJ2-1 TRBV19 TRBD2 16
TGTGCCAGCAGCGTAGGCCTGGACTACCTCAATGAGCAGTTCTTC CASSVGLDYLNEQFF NA TRBJ2-1 TRBV9 NA 15
TGTGCCAGCCAGCTCGGGAGTTTTGAGAACGAGCAGTACTTC CASQLGSFENEQYF NA TRBJ2-7 TRBV7-9 NA 14
TGTGCCAGCAGTTACAGGGGGAGTTCGGCTTTCTTT CASSYRGSSAFF NA TRBJ1-1 TRBV6-5 NA 12
TGTGCCTGGAGTAGGCTCGGGGGGACTGAAGCTTTCTTT CAWSRLGGTEAFF NA TRBJ1-1 TRBV30 NA 13
TGTGCCAGCAGCGCCGGTACCCGTAGGGACAGGGGAAACACCGGGGAGCTGTTTTTT CASSAGTRRDRGNTGELFF NA TRBJ2-2 TRBV9 TRBD1 19
TGTGCCAGCAGCGGTACCGGGACAGGGAAAGAAAAACTGTTTTTT CASSGTGTGKEKLFF NA TRBJ1-4 TRBV7-9 TRBD1 15
TGTGCCAGCAGCTTCCCTTGGGGGCAGACTGAAGCTTTCTTT CASSFPWGQTEAFF NA TRBJ1-1 TRBV13 NA 14
TGTGCCAGCAGCTTAATAGAAGATGAGCAGTTCTTC CASSLIEDEQFF NA TRBJ2-1 TRBV7-9 NA 12
TGTGCCAGCAGCTTAGGGGCGGGGCCTGTTCAGCCCCAGCATTTT CASSLGAGPVQPQHF NA TRBJ1-5 TRBV7-6 NA 15
TGTGCCACAAGGACTAGCGGGACCCCCAATGAGCAGTTCTTC CATRTSGTPNEQFF once TRBJ2-1 TRBV7-9 TRBD2 14
TGTGCCAGCAGCTTAGGGACCGGGAGCGGCGAGACCCAGTACTTC CASSLGTGSGETQYF NA TRBJ2-5 TRBV11-3 NA 15
TGTGCCAGTAGTTGGGACAGGGACGGTGGCTACACCTTC CASSWDRDGGYTF NA TRBJ1-2 TRBV19 TRBD1 13
TGTGCCAGCACCACACAGGGAGGGGGTTCACCCCTCCACTTT CASTTQGGGSPLHF many TRBJ1-6 TRBV3-1/TRBV3-2 NA 14
TGTGCCAGCAGCCGGGGGGTCAATGAAAAACTGTTTTTT CASSRGVNEKLFF NA TRBJ1-4 TRBV2 NA 13
TGTGCCAGCAGCCAAGGACACACGAATTCACCCCTCCACTTT CASSQGHTNSPLHF NA TRBJ1-6 TRBV3-1/TRBV3-2 NA 14
TGTGCCAGCAGCTTAGCGGAGAGCTATAATTCACCCCTCCACTTT CASSLAESYNSPLHF NA TRBJ1-6 TRBV7-8 NA 15